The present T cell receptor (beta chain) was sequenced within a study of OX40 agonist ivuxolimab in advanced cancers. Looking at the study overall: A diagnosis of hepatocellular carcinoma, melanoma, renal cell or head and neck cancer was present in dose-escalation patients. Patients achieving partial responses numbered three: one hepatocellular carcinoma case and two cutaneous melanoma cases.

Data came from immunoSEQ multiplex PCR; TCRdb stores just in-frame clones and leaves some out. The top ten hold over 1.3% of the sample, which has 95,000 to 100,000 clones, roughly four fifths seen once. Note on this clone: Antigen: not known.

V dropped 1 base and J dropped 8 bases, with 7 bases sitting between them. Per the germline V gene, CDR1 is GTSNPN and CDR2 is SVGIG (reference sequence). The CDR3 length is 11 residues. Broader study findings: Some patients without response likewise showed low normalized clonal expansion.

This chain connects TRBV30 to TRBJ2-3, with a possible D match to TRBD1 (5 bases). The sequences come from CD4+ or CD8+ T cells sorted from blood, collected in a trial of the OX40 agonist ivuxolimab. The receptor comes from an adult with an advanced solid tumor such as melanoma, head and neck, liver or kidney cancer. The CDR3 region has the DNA TGTGCCTGGAGTGGGCAGGGTACGCAGTATTTT. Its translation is CAWSGQGTQYF.